The 23 T cell receptor beta chains below all came from one sample that was sequenced in a study of radiation and T cells in renal cell carcinoma. Profiled with immunoSEQ multiplex PCR; TCRdb holds only in-frame clones, not every one. The sample lists roughly 58,000 clones; about three quarters were seen once. Time point denoted: blood 4 weeks post-SBRT, at nephrectomy. Treatment described: 15 Gy SBRT to primary tumor, nephrectomy 4 weeks later. This material consisted of blood, taken from a patient whose treatment included radiotherapy and nephrectomy. The receptor set was obtained from a man between 60 and 75 years old with renal cell carcinoma.

V and J are TRBV5-1 and TRBJ2-3; 8 bases match TRBD1. The CDR3 extends over 15 amino acids. V dropped 0 bases and J dropped 4; count of bases not matched to a gene: 4. The germline V gene has CDR1 SGHRS and CDR2 YFSETQ. In nucleotides, the CDR3 is TGCGCCAGCAGCTTGGCAGGGGGCAGTGCAGATACGCAGTATTTT. It specifies CASSLAGGSADTQYF.

The sample holds many counts of this clone. The rearrangement links TRBV30 to TRBJ2-2; D not resolved. V was clipped by 3 bases and J by 3 bases, with 2 bases between them. CDR3 length: 11 amino acids. Germline lookup yields CDR1 GTSNPN and CDR2 SVGIG (reference sequence). The CDR3 here is CAWRYTGELFF. For the CDR3, the DNA is TGTGCCTGGAGATACACCGGGGAGCTGTTTTTT. Based on the CDR3 plus reference TRBV30 and TRBJ2-2, the full variable domain is SQTIHQWPATLVQPVGSPLSLECTVEGTSNPNLYWYRQAAGRGLQLLFYSVGIGQISSEVPQNLSASRPQDRQFILSSKKLLLSDSGFYLCAWRYTGELFFGEGSRLTVL.

The chain recombines TRBV29-1 with TRBJ2-5; D might be TRBD1 or TRBD2, each matching 5 bases. The germline V and J ends were trimmed by 7 bases and 2 bases, with 17 bases remaining between them. CDR1 is SQVTM and CDR2 is ANQGSEA in the germline V gene. The CDR3 runs to 14 residues. The CDR3: CSAETRGLQETQYF. The CDR3 DNA sequence: TGCAGCGCGGAAACTAGGGGCCTACAAGAGACCCAGTACTTC.

The V gene is TRBV5-4, the J gene TRBJ1-1; 7 bases agree with TRBD1. The V gene's germline CDR1 is SGHNT and CDR2 YYREEE (reference sequence). This CDR3 is built from 16 residues. The V segment lost 0 bases and the J segment 3 bases; nucleotides outside the gene matches: 8. This CDR3 reads CASSLGRGRVDTEAFF. Here the CDR3 DNA reads TGTGCCAGCAGCTTGGGAAGGGGGCGAGTGGACACTGAAGCTTTCTTT.

This rearrangement joins TRBV27 to TRBJ1-2, with a possible D match to TRBD1 (5 bases). Germline CDR1 reads MNHEY; CDR2 reads SMNVEV (reference sequence). CDR3 length: 14 residues. V was cut by 5 bases and J by 3 bases, with 13 bases left in between. As DNA, the CDR3 is TGTGCCAGCAGTGCCCGTGGGGGAGACTATGGCTACACCTTC. Protein: CASSARGGDYGYTF.

This clone was counted once. The gene calls are TRBV6-5 and TRBJ2-1; D is unresolved. The CDR3 runs to 11 residues. Germline CDR1 MNHEY, CDR2 SVGAGI. V was trimmed by 2 bases and J by 6 bases, leaving 2 bases between them. DNA of the CDR3: TGTGCCAGCAGTTACGGCAATGAGCAGTTCTTC. Translation: CASSYGNEQFF.

The CDR3 loop reads CSVVLGSGVSYEQYF. CDR3 bases: TGCAGCGTTGTTTTGGGGTCAGGGGTCTCCTACGAGCAGTACTTC. This rearrangement joins TRBV29-1 to TRBJ2-7, with D tentatively TRBD1 (6 bases). The CDR3 covers 15 residues. From germline, CDR1 is SQVTM and CDR2 ANQGSEA. Trimming took off 4 bases at V and 0 bases at J, with 16 bases between the two ends.

The chain has TRBV7-2 and TRBJ2-1; D may be TRBD1 (5 bases). Per the germline V gene, CDR1 is SGHTA and CDR2 is FQGNSA. The V and J ends lost 1 base and 4 bases respectively, with 8 bases between them. There are 14 residues in the CDR3. This CDR3 is CASSLGGPYNEQFF. As DNA, the CDR3 is TGTGCCAGCAGCTTAGGGGGCCCGTACAATGAGCAGTTCTTC.

The genes are TRBV10-3 and TRBJ2-7; D may correspond to TRBD1 or TRBD2 (5 bases each). The germline V and J ends were trimmed by 5 bases and 8 bases, with 10 bases remaining between them. The CDR3 spans 11 residues. Germline V gene lookup returns CDR1 ENHRY and CDR2 SYGVKD. CDR3 in DNA: TGTGCCATCAGTAAGAGGGGAAAGCAGTACGTC. Residues: CAISKRGKQYV.

The chain joins TRBV6-6 to TRBJ2-5; D call uncertain. TRBJ2-7 matches the DNA end more closely, so the J call is doubtful. Per germline, CDR1 MNHNY and CDR2 SVGAGI (reference sequence). The CDR3 is 11 residues long. The CDR3 loop reads CASRAFYEQYF. Here the CDR3 DNA reads TGTGCCAGCCGGGCGTTCTACGAGCAGTACTTC.

The chain recombines TRBV6-4 with TRBJ2-1, with 8 positions matching TRBD2. There are 14 residues in the CDR3. Trimming cost V 3 bases and J 10 bases; bases outside gene matches: 8. Germline CDR1 reads MRHNA; CDR2 reads SNTAGT. The CDR3 region has the DNA TGTGCCAGCAGTGAGGGACTAGAGTTAGGAGAGCAGTTCTTC. Its translation is CASSEGLELGEQFF.

The chain joins TRBV6-1 to TRBJ1-5; D is unclear. The CDR3 has 13 residues. Trimming stripped 4 bases from V and 5 bases from J, with 9 bases between. Germline V gene data show CDR1 as MNHNS and CDR2 as SASEGT. CDR3: CASSGHFDQPQHF. The CDR3 nucleotides are TGTGCCAGCAGTGGACATTTCGATCAGCCCCAGCATTTT.

The V and J genes are TRBV18 and TRBJ2-1; a possible D gene is TRBD2 (6 bases). V lost 4 bases to trimming and J lost 4 bases, with 11 bases between them. Germline V gene lookup returns CDR1 KGHSH and CDR2 LQKENI. The length of the CDR3 is 14 residues. CDR3 protein: CASSRGEGYNEQFF. CDR3 in DNA: TGTGCCAGCTCACGGGGGGAAGGGTACAATGAGCAGTTCTTC.

V is TRBV18 and J is TRBJ1-1, with D perhaps TRBD1 (6 bases). Per germline, CDR1 KGHSH and CDR2 LQKENI. V lost 3 bases and J 7 bases, leaving 21 bases between the germline ends. This CDR3 spans 16 amino acids. CDR3 sequence: CASSPGTKTVRGEAFF. As DNA, the CDR3 is TGTGCCAGCTCACCGGGGACAAAAACAGTCCGGGGTGAAGCTTTCTTT. Full variable domain (remainder filled in from reference TRBV18 and TRBJ1-1): NAGVMQNPRHLVRRRGQEARLRCSPMKGHSHVYWYRQLPEEGLKFMVYLQKENIIDESGMPKERFSAEFPKEGPSILRIQQVVRGDSAAYFCASSPGTKTVRGEAFFGQGTRLTVV.

The chain has TRBV9 and TRBJ1-5; possibly TRBD1 for D (5 bases). Deletions cut 4 bases from V and 3 bases from J, with 11 bases between. The CDR3 extends over 14 amino acids. Germline V gives CDR1 SGDLS, CDR2 YYNGEE. In DNA, the CDR3 is TGTGCCAGCAGCCCTGGGACCACCAATCAGCCCCAGCATTTT. The encoded protein is CASSPGTTNQPQHF.

This rearrangement joins TRBV9 to TRBJ2-1; 7 bases match TRBD2. The junction had 13 bases not matched to a gene; V was cut back by 7 bases and J by 9 bases. The CDR3 runs to 14 residues. The germline V gene encodes CDR1 SGDLS and CDR2 YYNGEE. The CDR3 loop is CASSLSAGKSEQFF. CDR3 sequence (DNA): TGTGCCAGCTCCCTGTCAGCGGGAAAAAGTGAGCAGTTCTTC.

This sequence joins TRBV11-2 and TRBJ2-1, with D possibly TRBD2 on 5 matching bases. V was pared by 4 bases and J by 13 bases, with 14 bases between. The CDR3 totals 12 residues. Per the germline V gene, CDR1 is SGHAT and CDR2 is FQNNGV. DNA for the CDR3: TGTGCCAGCAGCTCGGGGAGTCTTTCCCAGTTCTTC. Amino acid sequence: CASSSGSLSQFF.

The chain carries TRBV4-3 and TRBJ2-1, with 8 bases lining up with TRBD1. Germline V gives CDR1 LGHNA, CDR2 YSLEER. J was trimmed by 2 bases and V by 2 bases; bases with no gene match: 8. The CDR3 extends over 17 amino acids. The CDR3 loop reads CASSQRAGGFTYNEQFF. CDR3 nucleotide sequence: TGCGCCAGCAGCCAACGGGCAGGGGGCTTTACCTACAATGAGCAGTTCTTC.

Here the CDR3 reads CASSTQSTGLVGKLFF. In nucleotides, the CDR3 is TGTGCCAGCAGCACGCAATCGACGGGTCTCGTAGGGAAACTGTTTTTT. The chain links TRBV11-2 to TRBJ1-4; no clear D. CDR1 and CDR2 from the germline V gene are SGHAT and FQNNGV. The CDR3 runs 16 residues. V was cut by 5 bases and J by 11 bases, with 24 bases left in between.

The chain uses TRBV29-1 and TRBJ1-1; D uncertain. V lost 4 bases, J lost 1 base, and 7 bases lay in between. CDR1 and CDR2 (germline): SQVTM, ANQGSEA. The CDR3 loop spans 12 amino acids. The CDR3 region is CSVVRQNTEAFF. CDR3 nucleotide sequence: TGCAGCGTTGTAAGGCAGAACACTGAAGCTTTCTTT.

The chain links TRBV29-1 to TRBJ1-1; D is perhaps TRBD1 (5 bases). Between the trimmed V and J ends, which lost 3 bases and 4 bases, there was a span of 9 bases. CDR3 length: 12 amino acids. CDR1 is SQVTM, CDR2 ANQGSEA, per germline. The DNA for the CDR3 is TGCAGCGTTGAGATCCAGGGCACTGAAGCTTTCTTT. Amino acid sequence: CSVEIQGTEAFF.

CDR3 sequence: CASSVAAGTTPYGYTF. Written as DNA, the CDR3 is TGTGCCAGCAGCGTAGCGGCTGGGACTACCCCCTATGGCTACACCTTC. This chain links TRBV9 with TRBJ1-2; D might be TRBD1 (5 bases). Trimming removed 0 bases at V and 4 bases at J, with 16 bases between. The CDR3 totals 16 residues. The germline V gene encodes CDR1 SGDLS and CDR2 YYNGEE.

This clone was recorded a few times. The chain combines TRBV19 with TRBJ1-2, with 7 bases aligning to TRBD1. Germline CDR1 reads LNHDA; CDR2 reads SQIVND (reference sequence). Trimming at V came to 4 bases and at J to 6 bases, leaving 8 bases not matched to a gene. The CDR3 sequence is 14 residues long. This CDR3 reads CASSKQGPEDGYTF. In nucleotides, the CDR3 is TGTGCCAGTAGTAAACAGGGGCCTGAGGATGGCTACACCTTC.